The entry below describes one TCR beta chain. Germline lookup yields CDR1 LGHNT and CDR2 FRNRAP. The CDR3 length is 16 residues. The V segment lost 5 bases and the J segment 4 bases; nucleotides outside the gene matches: 12. Per the study methods: Amplifying reference gene primers gave estimates of nucleated cell counts. Only in-frame clones appear in the TCRdb table, and some are missing; sequencing was by immunoSEQ multiplex PCR. V and J calls and clone size follow that table, whereas D and trimming were derived from the DNA. This sample has roughly 240,000 clones, with 70% to 90% found just once. The data stem from a study of blood T cell repertoires in COVID-19. Study summary: Researchers got acute and convalescent COVID-19 samples from the United States, Italy and Spain. The cDNA or gDNA used as material had been derived from T cells, B-cell-depleted T cells, or PBMCs.

V and J are TRBV12-5 and TRBJ2-3; 7 bases align to TRBD2. The origin of this receptor is a man aged 60 to 69 who had recovered from COVID-19. Sequencing was carried out using peripheral blood. The CDR3 DNA is TGTGCTAGTGGTATCGGCGATCGGGGAGGGGCAGATACGCAGTATTTT. It yields the protein CASGIGDRGGADTQYF.